These 21 T cell receptor beta chains were all obtained from the same sample, sequenced in a study of T-cell memory formation after mild COVID-19. TCRdb fed the 5' RACE reads into MiXCR, producing one record per CDR3 protein. This sample carries about 430,000 distinct CDR3 sequences, 20% to 25% of them seen once, and the ten largest clones take 7% to 9.5%. What was sequenced was PBMCs or a T cell subset sorted from them (not recorded which). The receptor source for this set is an adult woman who had mild COVID-19 (a few samples of this study predate the infection). Cell type and time point are not known.

This clonotype was counted between two and nine times. The chain carries TRBV21-1 and TRBJ2-7; the table's D call, TRBD1, has no DNA check behind it. TRBV21-1 is recorded as a pseudogene. CDR3 size: 15 residues. CDR3 in DNA: TGTGCCAGCAGCAAAGAGGGCGGGCGCTCCTACGAGCAGTACTTC. Translation: CASSKEGGRSYEQYF.

The chain couples TRBV7-8 to TRBJ2-1; D ambiguous. Germline V gene sequence: CDR1 SGHVS, CDR2 FQNEAQ. The length of the CDR3 is 14 residues. Trimming stripped 2 bases from V and 8 bases from J, with 13 bases between. CDR3 DNA: TGTGCCAGCAGCTTAAAACCATTCGTCCATGAGCAGTTCTTC. As protein: CASSLKPFVHEQFF.

This clonotype has just a few counts. The chain links TRBV3-2 to TRBJ2-1; TRBD1 was called by the table and not checked on the DNA. TRBV3-2 is a pseudogene. The CDR3 consists of 16 residues. In nucleotides, the CDR3 is TGTGCCAGCAACCACACCCTGGGCCGCAGGCTCAATGAGCAGTTCTTC. Protein sequence: CASNHTLGRRLNEQFF.

The chain couples TRBV24-1 to TRBJ2-7, with 8 nucleotides matching TRBD1. This CDR3 has 15 amino acids. Trimming cost V 4 bases and J 1 base; bases outside gene matches: 5. Germline CDR1 is KGHDR and CDR2 is SFDVKD. The CDR3 reads CATSEERTGSYEQYF. CDR3 sequence (DNA): TGTGCCACCAGTGAGGAAAGGACAGGGTCCTACGAGCAGTACTTC.

This clonotype was picked up a small number of times. The chain joins TRBV12-3 or TRBV12-4 to TRBJ2-5, with 7 positions matching TRBD1. The CDR3 is 14 amino acids. Trimming at V came to 3 bases and at J to 3 bases, leaving 4 bases not matched to a gene. CDR3 sequence (DNA): TGTGCCAGCAGTTTCGGGGACAGAGAAGAGACCCAGTACTTC. Its protein is CASSFGDREETQYF.

The gene calls are TRBV27 and TRBJ1-4; no reliable D call. This CDR3 has 13 amino acids. Germline CDR1 MNHEY, CDR2 SMNVEV (reference sequence). Trimming took 0 bases from V and 5 from J, leaving 4 bases between them. This chain's CDR3 is CASSLSKNEKLFF. In DNA, the CDR3 is TGTGCCAGCAGTTTATCGAAAAATGAAAAACTGTTTTTT.

A few counts support this clonotype. The gene calls are TRBV5-1 and TRBJ2-2, with 8 nucleotides matching TRBD2. J was trimmed by 1 base and V by 0 bases; bases with no gene match: 5. Per germline, CDR1 SGHRS and CDR2 YFSETQ. This CDR3 comprises 17 residues. In DNA form, the CDR3 reads TGCGCCAGCAGCTTGGCCCGGGGGGGGCTGAACACCGGGGAGCTGTTTTTT. Its translation: CASSLARGGLNTGELFF.

This chain connects TRBV6-5 to TRBJ2-7; D is uncertain. Trimming removed 7 bases at V and 0 bases at J, with 16 bases between. The CDR3 loop spans 15 amino acids. Per the germline V gene, CDR1 is MNHEY and CDR2 is SVGAGI. CDR3 DNA: TGTGCCAGCACCCCCCGGGCAGGAAGCTCCTACGAGCAGTACTTC. This sequence encodes CASTPRAGSSYEQYF.

The chain couples TRBV12-3 or TRBV12-4 to TRBJ1-2; TRBD1 is a possible D gene (5 bases). V lost 4 bases and J 7 bases, leaving 16 bases between the germline ends. The CDR3 covers 14 residues. CDR3 in amino acids: CASSSSTTRGGYTF. CDR3 nucleotides: TGTGCCAGCAGTTCGTCGACAACGAGGGGTGGCTACACCTTC.

The genes are TRBV6-5 and TRBJ2-7, with D possibly TRBD2 on 5 matching bases. Looked up from germline, CDR1 is MNHEY and CDR2 is SVGAGI. V was pared by 7 bases and J by 2 bases, with 9 bases between. The CDR3 runs to 12 residues. This CDR3 reads CASTGSTYEQYF. DNA for the CDR3: TGTGCCAGCACGGGGTCTACCTACGAGCAGTACTTC.

This clonotype was seen more than once but under ten times. This chain joins TRBV2 and TRBJ2-3; D is undetermined. V lost 0 bases and J 8 bases, leaving 9 bases between the germline ends. Germline assignment: CDR1 SNHLY and CDR2 FYNNEI. CDR3 size: 13 residues. This chain's CDR3 is CASSEAELVTQYF. CDR3 DNA: TGTGCCAGCAGTGAAGCGGAATTGGTTACGCAGTATTTT.

In its sample, this clonotype was seen a few times. The J gene is TRBJ2-7, the V gene TRBV21-1; TRBD1 was called by the table and not checked on the DNA. TRBV21-1 represents a pseudogene. The CDR3 sequence is 17 residues long. DNA of the CDR3: TGTGCCAGCAGCAAAGCGAGGACAGGGGGTACTCGATACGAGCAGTACTTC. Its protein is CASSKARTGGTRYEQYF.

The chain links TRBV11-2 to TRBJ2-3; 9 bases match TRBD2. Germline values: CDR1 SGHAT, CDR2 FQNNGV. The V segment lost 1 base and the J segment 4 bases; nucleotides outside the gene matches: 0. The CDR3 spans 14 residues. The DNA for the CDR3 is TGTGCCAGCAGCTTAGCTAGCGGGGCAGATACGCAGTATTTT. Translated: CASSLASGADTQYF.

Comments on this clonotype: The germline gene is not matched at one end of the junction; a read error may be the cause. The rearrangement links TRBV7-7 to TRBJ2-7; no reliable D call. The CDR3 has 14 amino acids. Germline loops: CDR1 SSHAT, CDR2 FNYEAQ (reference sequence). The CDR3 region has the DNA TGTGCTAGCAGCCCCCGACACGGTGGATACGAGGAGTACTTC. Translated, it gives CASSPRHGGYEEYF.

This sequence joins TRBV11-2 and TRBJ1-5, with D possibly matching TRBD1 (6 bases). The V gene lost 5 bases and the J gene lost 5 bases, with 16 bases spanning the gap. The CDR3 runs 15 residues. Germline-derived CDR1 and CDR2 are SGHAT and FQNNGV. The CDR3 bases are TGTGCCAGCAGCCTGGAGAGCGGGGGGCATCAGCCCCAGCATTTT. It specifies CASSLESGGHQPQHF.

This clonotype was found many times. The chain is built from TRBV7-8 and TRBJ2-1; 8 bases align to TRBD2. V dropped 3 bases and J dropped 6; count of bases not matched to a gene: 16. Germline V gene sequence: CDR1 SGHVS, CDR2 FQNEAQ. This CDR3 is 18 amino acids long. The CDR3 coding sequence is TGTGCCAGCAGCTTGGACGAACTAGCGGTCGAAGATTTCAATGAGCAGTTCTTC. Translating gives CASSLDELAVEDFNEQFF. Drawing the rest from reference TRBV7-8 and TRBJ2-1, the complete variable domain is GAGVSQSPRYKVAKRGQDVALRCDPISGHVSLFWYQQALGQGPEFLTYFQNEAQLDKSGLPSDRFFAERPEGSVSTLKIQRTQQEDSAVYLCASSLDELAVEDFNEQFFGPGTRLTVL.

This clonotype came up a few times. The V gene is TRBV7-2, the J gene TRBJ1-1, with D maybe TRBD1 (5 bases). The CDR3 is made up of 14 amino acids. The germline V gene has CDR1 SGHTA and CDR2 FQGNSA. V was cut by 7 bases and J by 5 bases, with 17 bases left in between. The CDR3 reads CASTAGGGRTEAFF. DNA for the CDR3: TGTGCCAGCACCGCGGGGGGAGGGAGAACTGAAGCTTTCTTT.

The chain's CDR3 is CASSAAGQRSGYTF. In nucleotides, the CDR3 is TGTGCCAGCAGCGCCGCGGGACAGAGATCTGGCTACACCTTC. The chain uses TRBV7-9 and TRBJ1-2, with TRBD1 matching 7 bases. V shed 5 bases, J shed 7 bases, and the junction held 10 bases outside the gene matches. CDR3 length: 14 residues. Germline V CDR1 and CDR2: SEHNR, FQNEAQ (reference sequence).

This sequence joins TRBV7-8 and TRBJ2-1; D remains ambiguous. The CDR3 length is 13 residues. Germline CDR1 and CDR2: SGHVS and FQNEAQ. With 5 bases removed from V and 2 bases from J, the gap between germline ends came to 7 bases. This CDR3 reads CASSPIPYNEQFF. The CDR3 nucleotides are TGTGCCAGCAGCCCGATCCCCTACAATGAGCAGTTCTTC. Filled out from reference TRBV7-8 and TRBJ2-1, the complete variable domain reads GAGVSQSPRYKVAKRGQDVALRCDPISGHVSLFWYQQALGQGPEFLTYFQNEAQLDKSGLPSDRFFAERPEGSVSTLKIQRTQQEDSAVYLCASSPIPYNEQFFGPGTRLTVL.

This clonotype was found a few times. The chain carries TRBV5-1 and TRBJ1-1, with 7 bases that match TRBD1. Trimming cost V 4 bases and J 3 bases; bases outside gene matches: 9. The CDR3 is made up of 15 amino acids. Germline V gene lookup returns CDR1 SGHRS and CDR2 YFSETQ. Written as DNA, the CDR3 is TGCGCCAGCAGCCCTCTACAGGGGTCGGACACTGAAGCTTTCTTT. Its translation is CASSPLQGSDTEAFF.

The chain recombines TRBV19 with TRBJ2-2, with 13 bases matching TRBD2. Losses at the gene ends were 7 bases for V and 4 bases for J; bases not matched to a gene: 3. CDR1 and CDR2 from the germline V gene are LNHDA and SQIVND (reference sequence). The CDR3 covers 15 residues. Written as DNA, the CDR3 is TGTGCCAGTAACGGACTAGCGGGAGCCACCGGGGAGCTGTTTTTT. Protein: CASNGLAGATGELFF.